This TCR beta chain was found in a study of blood T cell repertoires in COVID-19. As for the study in general: Both acute and convalescent COVID-19 samples were obtained from the United States, Italy and Spain. Nucleic acid was either cDNA or gDNA, and it came from T cells, B-cell-depleted T cells, or PBMCs.

In the authors' methods: Nucleated cell counts were estimated from reference gene primer amplification. The assay was immunoSEQ multiplex PCR, and TCRdb's table has in-frame clones only and misses some. Clone size and V and J calls were adopted from that table, with D and trimming inferred from the DNA. This sample has 200,000 to 300,000 clones, with about nine tenths found just once. This CDR3 has 13 residues. V was clipped by 5 bases and J by 1 base, with 8 bases between them. Germline V CDR1 and CDR2: SNHLY, FYNNEI. The rearrangement uses TRBV2 and TRBJ1-1; D gene ambiguous. The sequenced material came from peripheral blood. This clonotype originated in a woman aged 40 to 49 who had recovered from COVID-19. The CDR3 DNA sequence: TGTGCCAGCAGTTCTCGGGAGAACACTGAAGCTTTCTTT. Protein product: CASSSRENTEAFF.